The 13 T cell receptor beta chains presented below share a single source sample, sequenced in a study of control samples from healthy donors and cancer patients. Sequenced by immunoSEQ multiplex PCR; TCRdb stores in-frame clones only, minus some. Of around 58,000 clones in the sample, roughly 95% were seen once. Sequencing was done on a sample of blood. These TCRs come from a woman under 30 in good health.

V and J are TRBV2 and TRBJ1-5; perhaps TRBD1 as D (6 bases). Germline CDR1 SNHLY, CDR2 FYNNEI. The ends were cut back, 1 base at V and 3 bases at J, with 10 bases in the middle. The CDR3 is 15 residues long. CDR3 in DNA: TGTGCCAGCAGTGAAGGCGGACAGACCAATCAGCCCCAGCATTTT. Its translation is CASSEGGQTNQPQHF.

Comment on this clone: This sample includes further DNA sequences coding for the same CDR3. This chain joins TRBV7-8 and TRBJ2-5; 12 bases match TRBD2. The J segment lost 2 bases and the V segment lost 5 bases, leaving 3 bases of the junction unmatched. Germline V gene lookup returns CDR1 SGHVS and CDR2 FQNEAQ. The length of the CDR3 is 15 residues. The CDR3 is CASSPLAGGQETQYF. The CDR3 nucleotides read TGTGCCAGCAGCCCCCTAGCGGGGGGGCAAGAGACCCAGTACTTC.

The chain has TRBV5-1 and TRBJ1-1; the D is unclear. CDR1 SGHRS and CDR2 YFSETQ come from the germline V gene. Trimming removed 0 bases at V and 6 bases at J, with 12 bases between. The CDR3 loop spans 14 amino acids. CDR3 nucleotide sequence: TGCGCCAGCAGCTTGGTTACGGCATCGGCTGAAGCTTTCTTT. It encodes CASSLVTASAEAFF.

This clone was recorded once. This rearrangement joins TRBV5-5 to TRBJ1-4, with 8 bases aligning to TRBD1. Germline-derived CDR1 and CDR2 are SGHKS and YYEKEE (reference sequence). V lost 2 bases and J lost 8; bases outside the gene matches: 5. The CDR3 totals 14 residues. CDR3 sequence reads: CASSFNRGSEKLFF. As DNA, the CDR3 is TGTGCCAGCAGCTTTAACAGGGGGAGCGAAAAACTGTTTTTT.

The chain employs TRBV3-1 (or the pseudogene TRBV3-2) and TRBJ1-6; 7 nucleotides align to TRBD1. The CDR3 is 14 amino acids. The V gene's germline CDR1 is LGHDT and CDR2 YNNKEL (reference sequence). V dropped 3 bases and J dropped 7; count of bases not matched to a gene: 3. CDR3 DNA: TGTGCCAGCAGCCACGGGACAGAGAATTCACCCCTCCACTTT. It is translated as CASSHGTENSPLHF.

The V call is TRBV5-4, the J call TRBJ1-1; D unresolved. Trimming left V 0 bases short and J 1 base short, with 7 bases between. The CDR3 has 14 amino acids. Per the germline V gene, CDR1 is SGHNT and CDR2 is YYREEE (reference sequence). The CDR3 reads CASSLERRNTEAFF. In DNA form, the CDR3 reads TGTGCCAGCAGCTTGGAAAGGAGGAACACTGAAGCTTTCTTT. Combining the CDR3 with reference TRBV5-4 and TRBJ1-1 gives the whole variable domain ETGVTQSPTHLIKTRGQQVTLRCSSQSGHNTVSWYQQALGQGPQFIFQYYREEENGRGNFPPRFSGLQFPNYSSELNVNALELDDSALYLCASSLERRNTEAFFGQGTRLTVV.

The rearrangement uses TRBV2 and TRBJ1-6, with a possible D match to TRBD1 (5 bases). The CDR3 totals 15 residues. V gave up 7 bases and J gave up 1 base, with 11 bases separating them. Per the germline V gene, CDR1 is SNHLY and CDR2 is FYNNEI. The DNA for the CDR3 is TGTGCCAGCATTCAGGGAAATTCCTATAATTCACCCCTCCACTTT. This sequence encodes CASIQGNSYNSPLHF.

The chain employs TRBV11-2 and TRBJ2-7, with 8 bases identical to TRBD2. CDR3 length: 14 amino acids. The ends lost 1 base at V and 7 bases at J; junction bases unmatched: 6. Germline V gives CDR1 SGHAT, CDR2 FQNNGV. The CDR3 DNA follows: TGTGCCAGCAGCTTAGCGGGGGGGCCGAGGGAGCAGTACTTC. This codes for CASSLAGGPREQYF.

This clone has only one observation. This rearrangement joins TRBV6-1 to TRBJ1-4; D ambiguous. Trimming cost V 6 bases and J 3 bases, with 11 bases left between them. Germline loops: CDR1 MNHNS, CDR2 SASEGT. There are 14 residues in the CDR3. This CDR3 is CASSYKGPNEKLFF. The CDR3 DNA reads TGTGCCAGCAGCTACAAGGGTCCTAATGAAAAACTGTTTTTT.

CDR3 nucleotides: TGTGCCAGCTCACCGCAGGGGGCTGACGAAAAACTGTTTTTT. Amino acids: CASSPQGADEKLFF. J is TRBJ1-4 and V is TRBV18; 8 bases agree with TRBD1. The CDR3 spans 14 residues. The junction had 5 bases not matched to a gene; V was cut back by 3 bases and J by 8 bases. Germline loops: CDR1 KGHSH, CDR2 LQKENI.

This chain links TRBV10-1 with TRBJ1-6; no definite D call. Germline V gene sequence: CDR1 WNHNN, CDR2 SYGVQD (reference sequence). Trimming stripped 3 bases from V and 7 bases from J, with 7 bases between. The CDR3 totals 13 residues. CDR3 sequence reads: CASSDLWNSPLHF. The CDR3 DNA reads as TGCGCCAGCAGTGATTTGTGGAATTCACCCCTCCACTTT.

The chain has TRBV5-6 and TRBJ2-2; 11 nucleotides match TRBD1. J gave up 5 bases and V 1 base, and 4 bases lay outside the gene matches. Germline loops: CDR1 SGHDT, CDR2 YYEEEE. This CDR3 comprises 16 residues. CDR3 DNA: TGTGCCAGCAGCTTGCTGGACAGGGGGCCAACCGGGGAGCTGTTTTTT. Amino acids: CASSLLDRGPTGELFF.

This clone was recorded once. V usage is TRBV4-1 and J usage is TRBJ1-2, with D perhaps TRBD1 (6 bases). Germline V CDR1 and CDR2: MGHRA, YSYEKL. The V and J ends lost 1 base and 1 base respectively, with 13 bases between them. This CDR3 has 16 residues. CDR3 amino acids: CASSQGLAGVNYGYTF. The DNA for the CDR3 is TGCGCCAGCAGCCAAGGATTGGCAGGGGTTAACTATGGCTACACCTTC.